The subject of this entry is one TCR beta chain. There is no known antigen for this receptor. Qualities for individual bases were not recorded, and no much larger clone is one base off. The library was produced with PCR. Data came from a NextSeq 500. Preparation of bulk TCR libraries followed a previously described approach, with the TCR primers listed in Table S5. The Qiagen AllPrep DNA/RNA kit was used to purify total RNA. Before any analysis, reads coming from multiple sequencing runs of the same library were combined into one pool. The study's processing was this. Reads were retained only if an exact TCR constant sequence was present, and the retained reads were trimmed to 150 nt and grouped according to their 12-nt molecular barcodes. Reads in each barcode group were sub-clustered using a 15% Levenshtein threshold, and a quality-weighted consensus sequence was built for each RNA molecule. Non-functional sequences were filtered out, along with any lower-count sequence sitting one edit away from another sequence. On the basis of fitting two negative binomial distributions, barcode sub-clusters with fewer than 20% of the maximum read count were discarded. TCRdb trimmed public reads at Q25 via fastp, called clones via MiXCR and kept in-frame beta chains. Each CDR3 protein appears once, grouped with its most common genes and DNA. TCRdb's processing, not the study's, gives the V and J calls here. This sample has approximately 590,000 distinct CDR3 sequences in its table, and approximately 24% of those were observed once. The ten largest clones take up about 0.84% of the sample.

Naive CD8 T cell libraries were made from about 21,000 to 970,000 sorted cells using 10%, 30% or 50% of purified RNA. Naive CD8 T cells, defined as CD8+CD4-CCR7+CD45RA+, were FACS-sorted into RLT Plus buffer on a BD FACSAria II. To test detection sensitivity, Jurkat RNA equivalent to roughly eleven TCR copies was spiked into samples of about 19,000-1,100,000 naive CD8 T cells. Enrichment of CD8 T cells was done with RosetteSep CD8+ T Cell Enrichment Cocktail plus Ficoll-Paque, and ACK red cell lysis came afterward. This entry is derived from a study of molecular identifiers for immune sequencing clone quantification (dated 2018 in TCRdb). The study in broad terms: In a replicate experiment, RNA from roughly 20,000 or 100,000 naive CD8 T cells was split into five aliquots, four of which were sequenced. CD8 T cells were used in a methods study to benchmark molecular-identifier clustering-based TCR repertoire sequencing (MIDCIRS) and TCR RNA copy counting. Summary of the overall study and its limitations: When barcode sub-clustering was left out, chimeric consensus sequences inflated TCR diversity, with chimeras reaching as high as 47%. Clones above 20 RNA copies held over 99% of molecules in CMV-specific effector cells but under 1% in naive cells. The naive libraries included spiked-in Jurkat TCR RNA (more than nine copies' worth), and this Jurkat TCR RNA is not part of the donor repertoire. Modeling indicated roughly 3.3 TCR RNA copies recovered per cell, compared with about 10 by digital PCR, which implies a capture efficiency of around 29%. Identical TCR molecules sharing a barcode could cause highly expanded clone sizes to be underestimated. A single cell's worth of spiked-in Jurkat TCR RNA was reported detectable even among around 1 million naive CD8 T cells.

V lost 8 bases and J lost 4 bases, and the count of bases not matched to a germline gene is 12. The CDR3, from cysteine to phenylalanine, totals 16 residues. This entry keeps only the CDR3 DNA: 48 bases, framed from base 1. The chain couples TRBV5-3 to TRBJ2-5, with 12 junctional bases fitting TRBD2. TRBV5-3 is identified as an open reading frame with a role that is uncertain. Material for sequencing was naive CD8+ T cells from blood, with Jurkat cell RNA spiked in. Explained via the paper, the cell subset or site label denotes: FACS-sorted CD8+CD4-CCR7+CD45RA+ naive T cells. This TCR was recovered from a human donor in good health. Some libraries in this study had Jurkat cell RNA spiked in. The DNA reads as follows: TGTGCCAGCACCAAACTAGCGGGAGGTCGTGGAGAGACCCAGTACTTC. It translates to CASTKLAGGRGETQYF.